These T cell receptor beta chains were read from a single sample in a study of cytomegalovirus exposure and HLA in healthy donors. Sequencing was performed with immunoSEQ multiplex PCR; in TCRdb, only in-frame clones are kept and a portion is missing. The repertoire holds more than 85,000 clones, with around 80% as singletons. Sequenced input: PBMCs. The receptor source for this set is a woman aged 55-69 years in good health and CMV-seropositive. Both conserved end residues are part of each CDR3. Fields, in order: clone size, D gene, V gene, J gene, CDR3 DNA, CDR3 protein. D genes are given only for firm matches. Some rows mark clone size as missing; the rest say once, few, many or name a class of expanded clone.

clone size: NA
D gene: TRBD1
V gene: TRBV29-1
J gene: TRBJ2-7
CDR3 DNA: TGCAGCGTTGTCGGGACAGGGGGGTACGAGCAGTACTTC
CDR3 protein: CSVVGTGGYEQYF

clone size: NA
D gene: TRBD2
V gene: TRBV5-8
J gene: TRBJ2-3
CDR3 DNA: TGTGCCAGCAGCCTAGAACTGACTAGCGGGAACGCAGATACGCAGTATTTT
CDR3 protein: CASSLELTSGNADTQYF

clone size: NA
D gene: NA
V gene: TRBV18
J gene: TRBJ1-2
CDR3 DNA: TGTGCCAGCTCACCAGAGTGGGCAGTTGGCTACACCTTC
CDR3 protein: CASSPEWAVGYTF

clone size: NA
D gene: NA
V gene: TRBV6-5
J gene: TRBJ2-7
CDR3 DNA: TGTGCCAGCAGTTACTCGAGAGCAGGTTCCTACGAGCAGTACTTC
CDR3 protein: CASSYSRAGSYEQYF

clone size: few
D gene: NA
V gene: TRBV6-6
J gene: TRBJ2-2
CDR3 DNA: TGTGCCAGCCAACACCAGTGGAACACCGGGGAGCTGTTTTTT
CDR3 protein: CASQHQWNTGELFF

clone size: NA
D gene: NA
V gene: TRBV7-2
J gene: TRBJ2-2
CDR3 DNA: TGTGCCAGCAGCTTCCAGCCCCTATGGGACTACACCGGGGAGCTGTTTTTT
CDR3 protein: CASSFQPLWDYTGELFF

clone size: NA
D gene: NA
V gene: TRBV7-7
J gene: TRBJ2-3
CDR3 DNA: TGTGCCAGCAGCTTAGCAGGGGCAGATACGCAGTATTTT
CDR3 protein: CASSLAGADTQYF

clone size: NA
D gene: NA
V gene: TRBV7-9
J gene: TRBJ2-7
CDR3 DNA: TGTTCCAGCAGCTACAAGGACTGGTACGAGCAGTACTTC
CDR3 protein: CSSSYKDWYEQYF

clone size: NA
D gene: TRBD2
V gene: TRBV5-3
J gene: TRBJ2-2
CDR3 DNA: TGTGCCAGAAGTCGGTCTAGCGGGAGTCTTAACGGGGAGCTGTTTTTT
CDR3 protein: CARSRSSGSLNGELFF

clone size: NA
D gene: TRBD2
V gene: TRBV27
J gene: TRBJ2-7
CDR3 DNA: TGTGCCAGCAGTTTACAACTACCAACTAGCGGGGCGACGTACGAGCAGTACTTC
CDR3 protein: CASSLQLPTSGATYEQYF

clone size: NA
D gene: TRBD2
V gene: TRBV4-1
J gene: TRBJ2-2
CDR3 DNA: TGCGCCAGCAGCACGTGGACTAGCGGGAGGGCCGTCACCGGGGAGCTGTTTTTT
CDR3 protein: CASSTWTSGRAVTGELFF

clone size: NA
D gene: NA
V gene: TRBV11-2
J gene: TRBJ2-7
CDR3 DNA: TGTGCCAGCAGCTTAGAGCGAGGCGCGGGAAGTCACTACGAGCAGTACTTC
CDR3 protein: CASSLERGAGSHYEQYF

clone size: NA
D gene: TRBD2
V gene: TRBV5-1
J gene: TRBJ2-1
CDR3 DNA: TGCGCCAGCAGCTTGGAGGGTAGCGGGAGAGCCAATGAGCAGTTCTTC
CDR3 protein: CASSLEGSGRANEQFF

clone size: NA
D gene: NA
V gene: TRBV6-1
J gene: TRBJ1-2
CDR3 DNA: TGTGCCAGCAGTACCAGACCCGGACTTATCAATGGCTACACCTTC
CDR3 protein: CASSTRPGLINGYTF

clone size: once
D gene: TRBD1
V gene: TRBV2
J gene: TRBJ2-2
CDR3 DNA: TGTGCCAGCGGTGGGCAGGGGGCGAACACCGGGGAGCTGTTTTTT
CDR3 protein: CASGGQGANTGELFF

clone size: NA
D gene: NA
V gene: TRBV7-9
J gene: TRBJ2-5
CDR3 DNA: TGTGCCAGCAGCCCCCTAGGCAGGGCTCACCTACCTGGTCAGACCCAGTACTTC
CDR3 protein: CASSPLGRAHLPGQTQYF

clone size: few
D gene: NA
V gene: TRBV10-3
J gene: TRBJ2-7
CDR3 DNA: TGTGCCATCAGTGAGTCCCGATCCGGTCGCCCCTACGAGCAGTACTTC
CDR3 protein: CAISESRSGRPYEQYF

clone size: NA
D gene: TRBD2
V gene: TRBV11-2
J gene: TRBJ2-7
CDR3 DNA: TGTGCCAGCAGCCGTCGGGAGCGGGAGGGCCCAAAAAACGAGCAGTACTTC
CDR3 protein: CASSRREREGPKNEQYF

clone size: NA
D gene: TRBD2
V gene: TRBV5-1
J gene: TRBJ2-7
CDR3 DNA: TGCGCCAGCAGCTTTATCCCTAGCGGCAGCTCCTACGAGCAGTACTTC
CDR3 protein: CASSFIPSGSSYEQYF

clone size: NA
D gene: TRBD1
V gene: TRBV4-1
J gene: TRBJ1-1
CDR3 DNA: TGCGCCAGCAGCCAAGTGGGGAGGACAGGGGGCACTGAAGCTTTCTTT
CDR3 protein: CASSQVGRTGGTEAFF

clone size: NA
D gene: TRBD2
V gene: TRBV7-3
J gene: TRBJ2-1
CDR3 DNA: TGTGCCAGCAGCTTACAAGCGGGAACGTACAATGAGCAGTTCTTC
CDR3 protein: CASSLQAGTYNEQFF

clone size: NA
D gene: NA
V gene: TRBV11-2
J gene: TRBJ2-2
CDR3 DNA: TGTGCCAGCAGCCTAAATCTAGCCACCGGGGAGCTGTTTTTT
CDR3 protein: CASSLNLATGELFF

clone size: NA
D gene: TRBD1
V gene: TRBV27
J gene: TRBJ1-2
CDR3 DNA: TGTGCCAGCAGTTCTTTCCGGGACAGGGCTGGCTACACCTTC
CDR3 protein: CASSSFRDRAGYTF

clone size: NA
D gene: NA
V gene: TRBV27
J gene: TRBJ2-1
CDR3 DNA: TGTGCCAGCGTGGCACCCGGGACTGTATACAATGAGCAGTTCTTC
CDR3 protein: CASVAPGTVYNEQFF

clone size: NA
D gene: NA
V gene: TRBV7-9
J gene: TRBJ1-5
CDR3 DNA: TGTTCCAGCAGCTTAGTGGTAGGGCAGGGCTCCTATAGCAATCAGCCCCAGCATTTT
CDR3 protein: CSSSLVVGQGSYSNQPQHF

clone size: NA
D gene: NA
V gene: TRBV30
J gene: TRBJ1-3
CDR3 DNA: TGTGCCTGGAGGCCGAGATCTTCCGGAAACACCATATATTTT
CDR3 protein: CAWRPRSSGNTIYF

clone size: NA
D gene: NA
V gene: TRBV27
J gene: TRBJ2-7
CDR3 DNA: TGTGCCAGCAGTTTGGAGCGGCCATTATACTCCTACGAGCAGTACTTC
CDR3 protein: CASSLERPLYSYEQYF

clone size: NA
D gene: NA
V gene: TRBV7-9
J gene: TRBJ1-2
CDR3 DNA: TGTGCCAGCAGCTTAGGGCAGGGGTTGGACTATGGCTACACCTTC
CDR3 protein: CASSLGQGLDYGYTF

clone size: NA
D gene: NA
V gene: TRBV6-1
J gene: TRBJ1-1
CDR3 DNA: TGTGCCAGCAGGGCCCGGGGAGAAGCTTTCTTT
CDR3 protein: CASRARGEAFF

clone size: NA
D gene: TRBD2
V gene: TRBV5-4
J gene: TRBJ2-5
CDR3 DNA: TGTGCCAGCAGCCCGGGAGGAGCGGGAGGGAGGGAGCAGTACTTC
CDR3 protein: CASSPGGAGGREQYF

clone size: NA
D gene: TRBD1
V gene: TRBV7-9
J gene: TRBJ2-2
CDR3 DNA: TGTGCCAGCAGCGACCTACAGGGGGTAAAGACCGGGGAGCTGTTTTTT
CDR3 protein: CASSDLQGVKTGELFF

clone size: NA
D gene: TRBD1
V gene: TRBV2
J gene: TRBJ2-4
CDR3 DNA: TGTGCCAGCAAGGACAGGTACGACATTCAGTACTTC
CDR3 protein: CASKDRYDIQYF

clone size: few
D gene: NA
V gene: TRBV9
J gene: TRBJ2-7
CDR3 DNA: TGTGCCAGCAGCGTAAGCCCTCTGAGCTCCTACGAGCAGTACTTC
CDR3 protein: CASSVSPLSSYEQYF

clone size: NA
D gene: TRBD2
V gene: TRBV18
J gene: TRBJ2-1
CDR3 DNA: TGTGCCAGCTCAGTGCTCGGACTAGCGACCGACAATGAGCAGTTCTTC
CDR3 protein: CASSVLGLATDNEQFF

clone size: NA
D gene: NA
V gene: TRBV10-1
J gene: TRBJ1-1
CDR3 DNA: TGCGCCAGCAGTGAGTTTGCAGGGAAGAACACTGAAGCTTTCTTT
CDR3 protein: CASSEFAGKNTEAFF

clone size: NA
D gene: TRBD2
V gene: TRBV27
J gene: TRBJ2-3
CDR3 DNA: TGTGCCAGCAGCCTTTTCCGGGGGGGAGATACGCAGTATTTT
CDR3 protein: CASSLFRGGDTQYF

clone size: NA
D gene: TRBD2
V gene: TRBV4-2
J gene: TRBJ2-7
CDR3 DNA: TGTGCCAGCAGTCCGACTAGCGGGAGTAACGAGCAGTACTTC
CDR3 protein: CASSPTSGSNEQYF

clone size: NA
D gene: TRBD1
V gene: TRBV13
J gene: TRBJ2-6
CDR3 DNA: TGTGCCAGCAGCCTCATCCCGGGACAGGGGGTTCTCGATGGGGCCAACGTCCTGACTTTC
CDR3 protein: CASSLIPGQGVLDGANVLTF

clone size: NA
D gene: NA
V gene: TRBV6-5
J gene: TRBJ2-2
CDR3 DNA: TGTGCCAGCAAGGCGGAGCCCGCGATCACCGGGGAGCTGTTTTTT
CDR3 protein: CASKAEPAITGELFF

clone size: NA
D gene: NA
V gene: TRBV19
J gene: TRBJ2-1
CDR3 DNA: TGTGCCAGTAGTATCTCATGGTTTCCTGGGGGGTTGCGTCAAAGCTCCTACAATGAGCAGTTCTTC
CDR3 protein: CASSISWFPGGLRQSSYNEQFF

clone size: once
D gene: TRBD1
V gene: TRBV5-1
J gene: TRBJ2-7
CDR3 DNA: TGCGCCAGCAGCAGATTACAGGGGGACGAGCAGTACTTC
CDR3 protein: CASSRLQGDEQYF

clone size: NA
D gene: NA
V gene: TRBV7-9
J gene: TRBJ1-1
CDR3 DNA: TGTGCCAGCAGCTTGACAACAGTTGGCACTGAAGCTTTCTTT
CDR3 protein: CASSLTTVGTEAFF

clone size: NA
D gene: NA
V gene: TRBV27
J gene: TRBJ2-7
CDR3 DNA: TGTGCCAGCAGCCTAGGTATGGGACTGCACTACGAGCAGTACTTC
CDR3 protein: CASSLGMGLHYEQYF

clone size: NA
D gene: TRBD1
V gene: TRBV13
J gene: TRBJ2-1
CDR3 DNA: TGTGCCAGCAGCCCGGGACAGGGTTATGATGAGCAGTTCTTC
CDR3 protein: CASSPGQGYDEQFF

clone size: NA
D gene: NA
V gene: TRBV2
J gene: TRBJ2-7
CDR3 DNA: TGTGCCAGCAGTCGGGAACTGGGGAGATACGAGCAGTACTTC
CDR3 protein: CASSRELGRYEQYF

clone size: NA
D gene: TRBD1
V gene: TRBV2
J gene: TRBJ1-5
CDR3 DNA: TGTGCCAGCCTCGCGGACAGGCTCGGCAAGCCCCAGCATTTT
CDR3 protein: CASLADRLGKPQHF

clone size: NA
D gene: NA
V gene: TRBV28
J gene: TRBJ2-5
CDR3 DNA: TGTGCCAGCACTATAGGGGGGGCAGCGGGTACCCAGTACTTC
CDR3 protein: CASTIGGAAGTQYF

clone size: NA
D gene: TRBD1
V gene: TRBV5-1
J gene: TRBJ1-4
CDR3 DNA: TGCGCCAGCAGCTTGGGACAGGGGAGTGAAAAACTGTTTTTT
CDR3 protein: CASSLGQGSEKLFF

clone size: NA
D gene: TRBD1
V gene: TRBV5-1
J gene: TRBJ2-3
CDR3 DNA: TGCGCCAGCAGCTCGACAGGGGACACAGATACGCAGTATTTT
CDR3 protein: CASSSTGDTDTQYF

clone size: NA
D gene: NA
V gene: TRBV11-2
J gene: TRBJ2-3
CDR3 DNA: TGTGCCAGCAGCTTAGATCGTAGCACAGATACGCAGTATTTT
CDR3 protein: CASSLDRSTDTQYF

clone size: NA
D gene: TRBD1
V gene: TRBV12-5
J gene: TRBJ2-7
CDR3 DNA: TGTGCTAGTGGTTTGGGGCAGGGGGCGTTTAGCGAGCAGTACTTC
CDR3 protein: CASGLGQGAFSEQYF

clone size: NA
D gene: TRBD2
V gene: TRBV2
J gene: TRBJ2-7
CDR3 DNA: TGTGCCAGCGCGACCGGGACTAGCGGGTACGAGCAGTACTTC
CDR3 protein: CASATGTSGYEQYF

clone size: NA
D gene: NA
V gene: TRBV27
J gene: TRBJ2-7
CDR3 DNA: TGTGCCAGCAGCCCCAGGGGAAGGTACGAGCAGTACTTC
CDR3 protein: CASSPRGRYEQYF

clone size: NA
D gene: NA
V gene: TRBV4-1
J gene: TRBJ2-2
CDR3 DNA: TGCGCCAGCAGCCTTCCACATGACAGATACACCGGGGAGCTGTTTTTT
CDR3 protein: CASSLPHDRYTGELFF

clone size: NA
D gene: TRBD1
V gene: TRBV27
J gene: TRBJ1-1
CDR3 DNA: TGTGCCAGCAGCCTTGACAGGGGGCTGGCCACTGAAGCTTTCTTT
CDR3 protein: CASSLDRGLATEAFF

clone size: NA
D gene: TRBD2
V gene: TRBV7-9
J gene: TRBJ2-5
CDR3 DNA: TGTGCCAGCAGCCCGGGACTAGCGGGTGGGACCCAGTACTTC
CDR3 protein: CASSPGLAGGTQYF

clone size: few
D gene: NA
V gene: TRBV10-3
J gene: TRBJ1-1
CDR3 DNA: TGTGCCATCAGTGATGGTGGGGCCAAGAACACTGAAGCTTTCTTT
CDR3 protein: CAISDGGAKNTEAFF

clone size: once
D gene: NA
V gene: TRBV28
J gene: TRBJ2-3
CDR3 DNA: TGTGCCAGCAGTTTGGGGGGATACATAGTCACAGATACGCAGTATTTT
CDR3 protein: CASSLGGYIVTDTQYF

clone size: NA
D gene: TRBD1
V gene: TRBV27
J gene: TRBJ1-1
CDR3 DNA: TGTGCCAGCAGTCTAACGACAGGGCCCGGGACTGAAGCTTTCTTT
CDR3 protein: CASSLTTGPGTEAFF

clone size: NA
D gene: TRBD2
V gene: TRBV7-8
J gene: TRBJ2-7
CDR3 DNA: TGTGCCAGCAGTCCGACTAGCGGCACCTACGAGCAGTACTTC
CDR3 protein: CASSPTSGTYEQYF